Below are 9 T cell receptor beta chains sequenced from a single sample in a study of blood T cell repertoires in COVID-19. Assay: immunoSEQ multiplex PCR; the TCRdb copy retains only in-frame clones and omits some. The sample yields about 140,000 clones, 65% to 85% seen once. Specimen: peripheral blood. Every receptor here comes from a man aged 30 to 45 with COVID-19, enrolled during active disease.

This sequence joins TRBV19 and TRBJ2-1; possible D gene TRBD1, 6 bases. Germline lookup yields CDR1 LNHDA and CDR2 SQIVND (reference sequence). The CDR3 has 17 amino acids. The V end was cut by 6 bases, the J end by 0 bases, with 18 bases between. The CDR3 bases are TGTGCCAGTAGCCCGGACAGCCTCAGGGCCTCCTACAATGAGCAGTTCTTC. Amino acids: CASSPDSLRASYNEQFF.

The CDR3 DNA reads as TGCGCCAGCAGCGGGGGACTGAACACCGGGGAGCTGTTTTTT. It encodes CASSGGLNTGELFF. The chain has TRBV5-1 and TRBJ2-2; tentative D call: TRBD2 (6 bases). V shed 4 bases and J shed 1 base, with 8 bases lying between them. Germline V gives CDR1 SGHRS, CDR2 YFSETQ. CDR3 length equals 14 residues.

The CDR3 loop reads CASSTGLGYTF. Written as DNA, the CDR3 is TGTGCCAGCAGTACGGGACTTGGCTACACCTTC. This sequence joins TRBV6-2 or TRBV6-3 and TRBJ1-2; possible D gene TRBD1, 5 bases. The CDR3 has 11 amino acids. Germline assignment: CDR1 MNHEY and CDR2 SVGEGT. Trimming pared 5 bases from V and 7 bases from J, leaving 8 bases between.

V usage is TRBV27 and J usage is TRBJ1-4, with D maybe TRBD1 (6 bases). Trimming took off 6 bases at V and 4 bases at J, with 9 bases between the two ends. The CDR3 covers 13 residues. Germline values: CDR1 MNHEY, CDR2 SMNVEV (reference sequence). CDR3 sequence (DNA): TGTGCCAGCAGGGACAGCATTAATGAAAAACTGTTTTTT. This gives the protein CASRDSINEKLFF.

The chain joins TRBV19 to TRBJ2-2; D is possibly TRBD2 (7 bases). Germline loops: CDR1 LNHDA, CDR2 SQIVND (reference sequence). The V end lost 6 bases, the J end lost 4 bases, and 12 bases lay between the germline ends. The CDR3 has 14 amino acids. CDR3: CASRGGVGTGELFF. The CDR3 nucleotides are TGTGCCAGTAGAGGGGGGGTTGGCACCGGGGAGCTGTTTTTT.

The chain has TRBV28 and TRBJ1-2; D gene unclear. V was cut by 3 bases and J by 8 bases, with 7 bases left in between. Looked up from germline, CDR1 is MDHEN and CDR2 is SYDVKM. The CDR3 runs to 11 residues. The CDR3 loop reads CASSFQVGYTF. The DNA of the CDR3 is TGTGCCAGCAGTTTCCAGGTGGGCTACACCTTC.

In regard to this clone: Other nucleotide sequences in the sample specify the same CDR3. The rearrangement links TRBV19 to TRBJ1-5; TRBD1 matches 7 bases. With V trimmed by 6 bases and J by 4 bases, 3 bases remained unmatched. The CDR3 loop spans 13 amino acids. Germline CDR1 reads LNHDA; CDR2 reads SQIVND (reference sequence). CDR3 nucleotides: TGTGCCAGTAGCCGGGACAGAAATCAGCCCCAGCATTTT. Translated: CASSRDRNQPQHF.

The chain joins TRBV7-2 to TRBJ1-1; D call uncertain. CDR1 SGHTA and CDR2 FQGNSA come from the germline V gene. V lost 1 base and J lost 2, with 11 bases in between. This CDR3 is built from 15 residues. CDR3 sequence reads: CASSLEAGANTEAFF. CDR3 sequence (DNA): TGTGCCAGCAGCTTAGAGGCAGGCGCTAACACTGAAGCTTTCTTT.

The chain has TRBV28 and TRBJ1-2; D possibly corresponds to TRBD1 (5 bases). Trimming took 3 bases from V and 7 from J, leaving 15 bases between them. Germline V lookup: CDR1 MDHEN, CDR2 SYDVKM. This CDR3 spans 14 amino acids. The CDR3 sequence: CASSLPPGYPGYTF. The DNA for the CDR3 is TGTGCCAGCAGTTTGCCCCCAGGGTACCCTGGCTACACCTTC.